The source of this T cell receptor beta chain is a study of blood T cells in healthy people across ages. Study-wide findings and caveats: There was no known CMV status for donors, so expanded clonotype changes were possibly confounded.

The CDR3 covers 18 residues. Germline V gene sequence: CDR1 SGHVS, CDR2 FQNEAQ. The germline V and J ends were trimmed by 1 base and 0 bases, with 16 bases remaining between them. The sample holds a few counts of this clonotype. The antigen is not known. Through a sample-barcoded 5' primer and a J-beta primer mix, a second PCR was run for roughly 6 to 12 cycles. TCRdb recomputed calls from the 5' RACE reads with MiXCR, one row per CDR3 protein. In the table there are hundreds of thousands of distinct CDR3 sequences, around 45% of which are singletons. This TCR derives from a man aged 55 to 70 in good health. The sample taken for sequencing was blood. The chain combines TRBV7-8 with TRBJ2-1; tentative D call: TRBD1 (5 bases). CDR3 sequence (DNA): TGTGCCAGCAGCTTAGTTATGGACATCAAGAGCTCCTACAATGAGCAGTTCTTC. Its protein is CASSLVMDIKSSYNEQFF.